These 3 T cell receptor beta chains were all obtained from the same sample, sequenced in a study of T cells in Graves' hyperthyroidism and ophthalmopathy. Amplified TCR beta CDR3 regions came from RNA transcripts. HTBI primers drove first-round RT-PCR of the TCR CDR3. TCRdb independently ran MiXCR on the multiplex PCR reads; one entry per CDR3 protein. The table shows 450,000 to 700,000 distinct CDR3 sequences, with about 45% occurring only once. Material: peripheral blood or thyroid tissue (not recorded which). These receptors came from an adult woman with Graves' disease, either hyperthyroidism or ophthalmopathy (not recorded which).

This clonotype was observed a single time. The chain combines TRBV5-1 with TRBJ2-3, with no clear D. V was pared by 1 base and J by 3 bases, with 9 bases between. Germline lookup yields CDR1 SGHRS and CDR2 YFSETQ. The CDR3 sequence is 14 residues long. The CDR3 protein is CASSLTEVTDTQYF. CDR3 nucleotide sequence: TGCGCCAGCAGCTTGACTGAGGTTACAGATACGCAGTATTTT.

There are a few counts of this clonotype. The chain uses TRBV7-9 and TRBJ2-1, with D possibly TRBD1 on 5 matching bases. The CDR3 length is 14 residues. CDR1 is SEHNR and CDR2 is FQNEAQ in the germline V gene (reference sequence). The ends were cut back, 2 bases at V and 6 bases at J, with 11 bases in the middle. The CDR3 loop is CASSLTAGINEQFF. As DNA, the CDR3 is TGTGCCAGCAGCTTAACGGCAGGGATCAATGAGCAGTTCTTC. Together with reference TRBV7-9 and TRBJ2-1, the CDR3 gives the full variable domain: DTGVSQNPRHKITKRGQNVTFRCDPISEHNRLYWYRQTLGQGPEFLTYFQNEAQLEKSRLLSDRFSAERPKGSFSTLEIQRTEQGDSAMYLCASSLTAGINEQFFGPGTRLTVL.

This rearrangement joins TRBV7-9 to TRBJ1-1, with TRBD1 as a possible D gene (5 bases). Germline V CDR1 and CDR2: SEHNR, FQNEAQ (reference sequence). The CDR3 has 14 amino acids. Deletions cut 5 bases from V and 4 bases from J, with 14 bases between. CDR3 residues: CASSHPGQGTEAFF. The DNA for the CDR3 is TGTGCCAGCAGCCACCCCGGGCAGGGCACTGAAGCTTTCTTT.